This record covers a single TCR beta chain. The assay was immunoSEQ multiplex PCR, and TCRdb's table has in-frame clones only and misses some. The sample shows more than 150,000 clones, around 87% of them seen only once. This sample is part of a study of blood T cell repertoires in COVID-19. Study summary: Acute and convalescent COVID-19 specimens originated in the United States, Italy and Spain.

The sequence derives from a man aged 40-50 years with active or convalescent COVID-19. Sequences were obtained from peripheral blood.

The CDR3 nucleotides are TGTGCCTGGAGCCGCGCGATAGCCTACGAGCAGTACTTC. It codes for CAWSRAIAYEQYF. The chain carries TRBV30 and TRBJ2-7, with no clear D. The CDR3 has 13 residues. With 3 bases removed from V and 2 bases from J, the gap between germline ends came to 11 bases. The germline gives CDR1 GTSNPN, CDR2 SVGIG (reference sequence).